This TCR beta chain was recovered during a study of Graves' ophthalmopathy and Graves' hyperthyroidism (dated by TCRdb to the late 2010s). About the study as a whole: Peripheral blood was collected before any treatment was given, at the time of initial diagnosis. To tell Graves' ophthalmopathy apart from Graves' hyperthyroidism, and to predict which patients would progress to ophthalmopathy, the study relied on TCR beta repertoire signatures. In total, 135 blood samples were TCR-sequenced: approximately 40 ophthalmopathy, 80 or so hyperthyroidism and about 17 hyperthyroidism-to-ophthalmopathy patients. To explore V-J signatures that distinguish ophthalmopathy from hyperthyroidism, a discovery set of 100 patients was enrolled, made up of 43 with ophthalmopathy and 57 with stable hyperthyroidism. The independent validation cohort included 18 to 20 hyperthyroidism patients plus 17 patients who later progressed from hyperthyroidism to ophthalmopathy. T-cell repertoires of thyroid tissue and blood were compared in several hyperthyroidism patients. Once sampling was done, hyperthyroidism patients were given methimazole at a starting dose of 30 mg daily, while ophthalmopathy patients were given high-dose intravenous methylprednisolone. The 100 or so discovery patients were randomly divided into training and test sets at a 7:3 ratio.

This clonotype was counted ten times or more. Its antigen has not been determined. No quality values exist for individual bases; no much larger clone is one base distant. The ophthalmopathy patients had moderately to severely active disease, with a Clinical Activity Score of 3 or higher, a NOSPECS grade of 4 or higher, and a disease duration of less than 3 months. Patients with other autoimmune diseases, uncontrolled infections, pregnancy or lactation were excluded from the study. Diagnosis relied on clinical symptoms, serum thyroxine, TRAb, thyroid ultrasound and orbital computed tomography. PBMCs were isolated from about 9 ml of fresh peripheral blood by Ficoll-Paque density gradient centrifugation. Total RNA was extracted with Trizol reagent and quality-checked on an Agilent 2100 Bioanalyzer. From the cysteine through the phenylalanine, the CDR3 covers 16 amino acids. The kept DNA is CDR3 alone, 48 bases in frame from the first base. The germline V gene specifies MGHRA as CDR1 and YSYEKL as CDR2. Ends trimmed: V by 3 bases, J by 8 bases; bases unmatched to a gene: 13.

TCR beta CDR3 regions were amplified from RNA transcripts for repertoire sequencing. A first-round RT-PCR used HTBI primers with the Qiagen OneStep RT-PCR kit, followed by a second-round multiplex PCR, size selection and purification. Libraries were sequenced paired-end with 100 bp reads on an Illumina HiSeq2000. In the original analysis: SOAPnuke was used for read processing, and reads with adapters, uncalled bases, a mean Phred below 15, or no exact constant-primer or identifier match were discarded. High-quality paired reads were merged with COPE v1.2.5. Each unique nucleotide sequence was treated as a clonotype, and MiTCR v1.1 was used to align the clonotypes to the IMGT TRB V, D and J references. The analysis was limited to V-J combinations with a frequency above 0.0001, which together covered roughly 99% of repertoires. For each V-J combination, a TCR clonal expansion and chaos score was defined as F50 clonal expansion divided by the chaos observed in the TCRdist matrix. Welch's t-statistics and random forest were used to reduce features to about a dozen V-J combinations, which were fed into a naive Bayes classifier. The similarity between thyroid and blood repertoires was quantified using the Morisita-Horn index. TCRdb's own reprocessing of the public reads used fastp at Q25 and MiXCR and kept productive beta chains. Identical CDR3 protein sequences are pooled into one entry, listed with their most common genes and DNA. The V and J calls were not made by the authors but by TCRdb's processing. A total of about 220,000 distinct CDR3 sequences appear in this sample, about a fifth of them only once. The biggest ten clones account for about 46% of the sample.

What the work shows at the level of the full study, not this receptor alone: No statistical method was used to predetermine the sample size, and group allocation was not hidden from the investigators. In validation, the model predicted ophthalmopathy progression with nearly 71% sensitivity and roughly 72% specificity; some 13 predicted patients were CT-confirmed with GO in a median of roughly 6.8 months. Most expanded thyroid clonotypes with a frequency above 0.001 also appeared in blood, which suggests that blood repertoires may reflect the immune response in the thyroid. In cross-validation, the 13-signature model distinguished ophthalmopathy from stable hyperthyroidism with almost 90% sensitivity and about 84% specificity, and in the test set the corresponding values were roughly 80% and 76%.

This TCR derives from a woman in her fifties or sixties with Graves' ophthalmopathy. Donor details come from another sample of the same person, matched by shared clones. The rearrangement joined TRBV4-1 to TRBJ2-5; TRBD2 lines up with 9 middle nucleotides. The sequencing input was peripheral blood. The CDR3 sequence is CASSHPLGLAQSTQYF. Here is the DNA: TGCGCCAGCAGCCATCCCCTTGGACTAGCGCAAAGCACCCAGTACTTC.